The clone carrying this TCR beta chain was seen more than once but under ten times. Its antigen is unknown. The sample belongs to a study of post-analysis software for immune sequencing data. Whole-study findings and limits: The normalized Chao1 diversity of multiple sclerosis patients was significantly lower than that of controls. Co-batched samples clustered tightly together by F measure. Comparison of patients with controls showed four or five TRBV segments more frequent in patients, TRBV5-6, TRBV5-1 and TRBV20-1 among them.

Trimming stripped 4 bases from V and 0 bases from J, with 9 bases between. The CDR3 spans 14 residues. Germline-derived CDR1 and CDR2 are LGHDT and YNNKEL (reference sequence). Sequencing libraries made from TCR beta cDNA carried unique molecular identifiers. A single record per CDR3 protein comes from TCRdb applying MiXCR to the PCR reads. The sample holds hundreds of thousands of distinct CDR3 sequences, about 38% seen once. The gene calls are TRBV3-1 and TRBJ1-2; D is uncertain. Sequencing was done on a sample of blood. This receptor was taken from a girl between 10 and 17 years old with multiple sclerosis. CDR3 coding DNA: TGTGCCAGCAGCCCGGCCGGGACTAACTATGGCTACACCTTC. Translation gives CASSPAGTNYGYTF. The full variable domain, its missing parts supplied by reference TRBV3-1 and TRBJ1-2, is DTAVSQTPKYLVTQMGNDKSIKCEQNLGHDTMYWYKQDSKKFLKIMFSYNNKELIINETVPNRFSPKSPDKAHLNLHINSLELGDSAVYFCASSPAGTNYGYTFGSGTRLTVV.